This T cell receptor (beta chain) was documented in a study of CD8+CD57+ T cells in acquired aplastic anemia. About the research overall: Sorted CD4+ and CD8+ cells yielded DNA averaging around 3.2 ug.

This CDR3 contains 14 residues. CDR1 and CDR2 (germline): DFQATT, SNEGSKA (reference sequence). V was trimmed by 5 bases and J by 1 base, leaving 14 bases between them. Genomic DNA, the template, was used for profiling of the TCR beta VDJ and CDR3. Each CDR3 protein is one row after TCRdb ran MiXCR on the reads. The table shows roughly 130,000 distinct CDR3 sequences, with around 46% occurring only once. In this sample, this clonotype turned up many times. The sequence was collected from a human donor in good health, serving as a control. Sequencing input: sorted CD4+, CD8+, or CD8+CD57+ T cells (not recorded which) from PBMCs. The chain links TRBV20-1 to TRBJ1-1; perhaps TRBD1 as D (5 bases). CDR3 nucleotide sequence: TGCAGTGCTCCCGACAGCTCCCAGAACACTGAAGCTTTCTTT. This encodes CSAPDSSQNTEAFF.